Shown below are 13 T cell receptor beta chains from a single sample sequenced in a study of shared clonotypes between healthy human individuals. Terminally differentiated effector memory CD45RA+ cells were excluded by CCR7 positive selection of CD45RO-negative cells. Here immunoSEQ multiplex PCR was the method, and the copy in TCRdb shows in-frame clones only, minus some. The sample consists of 800,000 to 950,000 clones, about 96% of them appearing once. The sequencing sample was made of naive CD8+ T cells sorted from blood. The receptor set was obtained from a man under 40 in good health.

This chain uses TRBV19 with TRBJ2-4; no clear D. Trimming took 5 bases from V and 8 from J, leaving 19 bases between them. The CDR3 consists of 15 residues. From germline, CDR1 is LNHDA and CDR2 SQIVND (reference sequence). In DNA, the CDR3 is TGTGCCAGTAGTCCCCACGACGGGCCAAGGGACATTCAGTACTTC. Its protein product is CASSPHDGPRDIQYF. Using reference TRBV19 and TRBJ2-4 for the parts outside the CDR3, the full variable domain is DGGITQSPKYLFRKEGQNVTLSCEQNLNHDAMYWYRQDPGQGLRLIYYSQIVNDFQKGDIAEGYSVSREKKESFPLTVTSAQKNPTAFYLCASSPHDGPRDIQYFGAGTRLSVL.

The rearrangement joins TRBV18 to TRBJ2-3; 10 nucleotides line up with TRBD2. The CDR3 spans 19 residues. Losses at the gene ends were 8 bases for V and 1 base for J; bases not matched to a gene: 18. Germline CDR1 and CDR2: KGHSH and LQKENI. The CDR3 loop is CASLPGREREGSGTDTQYF. DNA for the CDR3: TGTGCCAGCCTTCCTGGACGGGAGCGGGAGGGCTCGGGCACAGATACGCAGTATTTT.

The chain is built from TRBV7-6 and TRBJ2-1; 12 nucleotides align to TRBD1. V dropped 5 bases and J dropped 6; count of bases not matched to a gene: 5. The CDR3 contains 15 residues. The germline V gene encodes CDR1 SGHVS and CDR2 FNYEAQ. The CDR3 spells CASSPGTGGINEQFF. The CDR3 DNA reads TGTGCCAGCAGCCCCGGGACAGGGGGCATCAATGAGCAGTTCTTC.

This chain connects TRBV29-1 to TRBJ2-1; 7 positions agree with TRBD1. Germline loops: CDR1 SQVTM, CDR2 ANQGSEA. Unmatched junction bases numbered 7, after V lost 7 bases and J lost 7 bases. The CDR3 contains 12 residues. CDR3 nucleotide sequence: TGCAGCGCACGGGACAGCAGGAATGAGCAGTTCTTC. It encodes CSARDSRNEQFF.

This chain connects TRBV11-2 to TRBJ1-2; weak D call: TRBD1 (6 bases). The V gene's germline CDR1 is SGHAT and CDR2 FQNNGV. There are 16 residues in the CDR3. V gave up 5 bases and J gave up 2 bases, with 18 bases separating them. DNA for the CDR3: TGTGCCAGCAGCCCTCCTGGGGGCGGACCGAACTATGGCTACACCTTC. It is translated as CASSPPGGGPNYGYTF.

This clone was seen just once. The chain links TRBV27 to TRBJ2-1, with no clear D. Germline loops: CDR1 MNHEY, CDR2 SMNVEV (reference sequence). The CDR3 has 12 amino acids. V was cut by 6 bases and J by 5 bases, with 8 bases left in between. CDR3 sequence (DNA): TGTGCCAGCAGCCGACAAAACAATGAGCAGTTCTTC. As protein: CASSRQNNEQFF.

This chain connects TRBV14 to TRBJ2-1; 9 nucleotides line up with TRBD1. Trimming took 8 bases from V and 3 from J; bases not matched to a gene: 5. CDR3 length: 14 amino acids. Germline values: CDR1 SGHDN, CDR2 FVKESK. CDR3 sequence: CASRRTGDYNEQFF. The CDR3 DNA is TGTGCCAGCCGGAGGACAGGGGACTACAATGAGCAGTTCTTC.

For this clone: The junction and the germline gene differ at one end; a read error may be behind it. The chain uses TRBV7-8 and TRBJ2-7; the D gene is possibly TRBD1 (5 bases). The length of the CDR3 is 13 residues. The V gene's germline CDR1 is SGHVS and CDR2 FQNEAQ. The chain's CDR3 is CASSLDSSYEQYF. CDR3 DNA sequence: TGTGCCAGCAGTTTAGACAGCTCCTACGAGCAGTACTTC.

V gene TRBV5-6 combines with J gene TRBJ2-1; D may be TRBD1 or TRBD2 (5 bases each). Germline assignment: CDR1 SGHDT and CDR2 YYEEEE. Trimming took off 4 bases at V and 6 bases at J, with 20 bases between the two ends. This CDR3 comprises 16 residues. The CDR3 bases are TGTGCCAGCAGCCCCTTTTCCGGGACCGTAGGCAATGAGCAGTTCTTC. Residues: CASSPFSGTVGNEQFF.

This chain links TRBV2 with TRBJ2-1; TRBD1 matches at 7 bases. CDR3 length equals 12 residues. V dropped 6 bases and J dropped 7; count of bases not matched to a gene: 3. The V gene's germline CDR1 is SNHLY and CDR2 FYNNEI. The CDR3 nucleotides read TGTGCCAGCAGAATACAGGGGAATGAGCAGTTCTTC. This codes for CASRIQGNEQFF.

The chain links TRBV27 to TRBJ2-7, with 8 bases identical to TRBD2. Germline V gives CDR1 MNHEY, CDR2 SMNVEV (reference sequence). Trimming took 5 bases from V and 0 from J; bases not matched to a gene: 9. CDR3 length: 16 amino acids. This chain's CDR3 is CASSPSGGDFSYEQYF. Written as DNA, the CDR3 is TGTGCCAGCAGTCCCTCGGGGGGGGACTTCTCCTACGAGCAGTACTTC.

The chain carries TRBV12-5 and TRBJ1-1, with D maybe TRBD1 (5 bases). CDR1 is LGHNT and CDR2 is FRNRAP in the germline V gene. V lost 9 bases and J lost 3, with 23 bases in between. The CDR3 is 16 amino acids. The CDR3 spells CASQQTGDRWDTEAFF. The CDR3 bases are TGTGCTAGCCAGCAAACGGGGGATCGTTGGGACACTGAAGCTTTCTTT.

J is TRBJ2-5 and V is TRBV15; 7 bases align to TRBD1. The J segment lost 4 bases and the V segment lost 6 bases, leaving 11 bases of the junction unmatched. The CDR3 length is 15 residues. Germline V lookup: CDR1 LNHNV, CDR2 YYDKDF (reference sequence). CDR3 nucleotides: TGTGCCACCAGTGTGAGTTCAGGGGGTCGAGAGACCCAGTACTTC. Translating gives CATSVSSGGRETQYF. The full variable domain, with the rest looked up from reference TRBV15 and TRBJ2-5, is DAMVIQNPRYQVTQFGKPVTLSCSQTLNHNVMYWYQQKSSQAPKLLFHYYDKDFNNEADTPDNFQSRRPNTSFCFLDIRSPGLGDTAMYLCATSVSSGGRETQYFGPGTRLLVL.